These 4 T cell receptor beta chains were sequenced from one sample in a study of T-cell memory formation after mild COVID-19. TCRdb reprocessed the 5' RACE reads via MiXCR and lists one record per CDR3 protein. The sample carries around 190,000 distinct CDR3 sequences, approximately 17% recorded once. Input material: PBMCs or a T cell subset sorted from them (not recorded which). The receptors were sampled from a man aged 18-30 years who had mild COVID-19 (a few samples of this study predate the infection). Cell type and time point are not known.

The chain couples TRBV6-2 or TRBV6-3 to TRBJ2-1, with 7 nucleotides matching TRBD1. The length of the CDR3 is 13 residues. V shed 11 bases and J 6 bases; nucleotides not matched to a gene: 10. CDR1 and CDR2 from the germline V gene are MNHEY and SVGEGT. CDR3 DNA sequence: TGTGCCGGCCGGGACAGAAAGACCAATGAGCAGTTCTTC. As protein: CAGRDRKTNEQFF.

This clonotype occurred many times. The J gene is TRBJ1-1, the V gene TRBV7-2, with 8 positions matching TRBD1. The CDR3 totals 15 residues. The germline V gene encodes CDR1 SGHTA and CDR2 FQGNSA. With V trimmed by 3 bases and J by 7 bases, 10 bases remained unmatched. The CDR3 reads CASSLTPGTGYEAFF. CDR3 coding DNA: TGTGCCAGCAGCTTGACCCCCGGGACAGGATATGAAGCTTTCTTT.

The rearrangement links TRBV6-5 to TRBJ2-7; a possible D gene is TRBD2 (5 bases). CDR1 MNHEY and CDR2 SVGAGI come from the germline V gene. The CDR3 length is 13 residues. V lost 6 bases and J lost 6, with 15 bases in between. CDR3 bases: TGTGCCAGCAGCCGAGACTGGAGGTCCGAGCAGTACGTC. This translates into CASSRDWRSEQYV.

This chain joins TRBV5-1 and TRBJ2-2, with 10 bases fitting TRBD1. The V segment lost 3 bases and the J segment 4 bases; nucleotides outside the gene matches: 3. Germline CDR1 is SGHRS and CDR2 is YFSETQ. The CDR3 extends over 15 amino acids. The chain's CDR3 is CASSSGTGVTGELFF. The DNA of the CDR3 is TGCGCCAGCAGCTCCGGGACAGGGGTCACCGGGGAGCTGTTTTTT.